These 19 T cell receptor beta chains were sequenced from one sample in a study of identical twins. TCRdb analysed the 5' RACE reads with MiXCR anew, one entry per CDR3 protein. The table lists some 660,000 distinct CDR3 sequences, around 8.6% of them singletons. This sample also appeared in a second study, on yellow fever vaccine responses in identical twins.

The sample consisted of PBMCs. Receptor source: a woman younger than 35 in good health.

This chain joins TRBV5-5 and TRBJ1-5, with D hard to call. Germline V gives CDR1 SGHKS, CDR2 YYEKEE (reference sequence). Trimming pared 0 bases from V and 0 bases from J, leaving 10 bases between. The CDR3 spans 16 residues. This CDR3 reads CASSLVPANSNQPQHF. CDR3 DNA: TGTGCCAGCAGCTTGGTCCCCGCGAATAGCAATCAGCCCCAGCATTTT. Filled out from reference TRBV5-5 and TRBJ1-5, the complete variable domain reads DAGVTQSPTHLIKTRGQQVTLRCSPISGHKSVSWYQQVLGQGPQFIFQYYEKEERGRGNFPDRFSARQFPNYSSELNVNALLLGDSALYLCASSLVPANSNQPQHFGDGTRLSIL.

At least ten counts were recorded for this clonotype. This sequence joins TRBV7-9 and TRBJ2-4; no reliable D call. V lost 1 base, J lost 6 bases, and 10 bases lay in between. Germline lookup yields CDR1 SEHNR and CDR2 FQNEAQ (reference sequence). CDR3 length equals 14 residues. The CDR3 sequence is CASSLVGRGNIQYF. In nucleotides, the CDR3 is TGTGCCAGCAGCTTAGTAGGGCGCGGAAACATTCAGTACTTC. The entire variable domain, with the rest obtained from reference TRBV7-9 and TRBJ2-4, is as follows: DTGVSQNPRHKITKRGQNVTFRCDPISEHNRLYWYRQTLGQGPEFLTYFQNEAQLEKSRLLSDRFSAERPKGSFSTLEIQRTEQGDSAMYLCASSLVGRGNIQYFGAGTRLSVL.

The chain recombines TRBV7-8 with TRBJ1-1; TRBD1 might be the D (6 bases). The CDR3 is 15 amino acids. Trimming removed 7 bases at V and 1 base at J, with 16 bases between. CDR1 SGHVS and CDR2 FQNEAQ come from the germline V gene. The CDR3 spells CASTKRDTQNTEAFF. The CDR3 DNA sequence: TGTGCCAGCACCAAGAGGGACACGCAGAACACTGAAGCTTTCTTT.

In its sample, this clonotype was seen a few times. J is TRBJ2-3 and V is TRBV12-3 or TRBV12-4; no clear D. The CDR3 has 12 residues. V lost 3 bases and J lost 4, with 5 bases in between. The CDR3 DNA follows: TGTGCCAGCAGTTTCCCGTCAGATACGCAGTATTTT. This encodes CASSFPSDTQYF.

This chain joins TRBV7-2 and TRBJ2-3, with a weak D call TRBD2 (6 bases). The CDR3 is 16 amino acids. The V gene lost 1 base and the J gene lost 4 bases, with 15 bases spanning the gap. Per germline, CDR1 SGHTA and CDR2 FQGNSA. CDR3 in amino acids: CASSLDPGVDSDTQYF. In DNA form, the CDR3 reads TGTGCCAGCAGCTTAGATCCGGGAGTAGATTCAGATACGCAGTATTTT.

This clonotype was counted many times. The chain is built from TRBV15 and TRBJ2-7, with D tentatively TRBD1 (6 bases). Germline lookup yields CDR1 LNHNV and CDR2 YYDKDF (reference sequence). CDR3 size: 15 residues. V dropped 4 bases and J dropped 2 bases, with 15 bases sitting between them. CDR3 sequence reads: CATSMLPGETYEQYF. CDR3 nucleotides: TGTGCCACCAGCATGCTTCCAGGGGAAACCTACGAGCAGTACTTC.

The V gene is TRBV6-1, the J gene TRBJ1-1, with a possible D match to TRBD1 (5 bases). Trimming removed 6 bases from V and 4 bases from J, with 30 bases in between. CDR3 size: 19 residues. Germline CDR1 is MNHNS and CDR2 is SASEGT. DNA for the CDR3: TGTGCCAGCAGCCACCTTTTGGGGGTGGGCAGGGAAAGGCGCACTGAAGCTTTCTTT. The encoded protein is CASSHLLGVGRERRTEAFF.

The genes are TRBV13 and TRBJ2-5; TRBD2 matches 9 bases. CDR1 is PRHDT, CDR2 FYEKMQ, per germline (reference sequence). This CDR3 has 17 amino acids. Trimming cost V 3 bases and J 2 bases; bases outside gene matches: 10. The CDR3 reads CASSFWREGLGQETQYF. CDR3 nucleotide sequence: TGTGCCAGCAGCTTTTGGCGGGAGGGCCTCGGTCAAGAGACCCAGTACTTC.

This clonotype occurred a few times. The J gene is TRBJ1-1, the V gene TRBV10-3; 9 bases map to TRBD1. Germline lookup yields CDR1 ENHRY and CDR2 SYGVKD. The V gene end was trimmed by 7 bases and the J gene end by 4 bases; junction bases not matched to a gene: 10. This CDR3 contains 15 residues. CDR3 residues: CAINPTGGDATEAFF. CDR3 DNA sequence: TGTGCCATCAACCCAACAGGGGGCGACGCCACTGAAGCTTTCTTT.

This clonotype was picked up many times. The chain uses TRBV6-1 and TRBJ2-7; D is possibly TRBD1 or TRBD2 (5 bases each). CDR3 length equals 15 residues. V was pared by 6 bases and J by 0 bases, with 15 bases between. From germline, CDR1 is MNHNS and CDR2 SASEGT. The CDR3 is CASSLPSGSSYEQYF. CDR3 coding DNA: TGTGCCAGCAGCCTACCGTCAGGGAGCTCCTACGAGCAGTACTTC.

Written as DNA, the CDR3 is TGTGCCAGCAGCTTTTTGGACGGATTAGCCAAAAACATTCAGTACTTC. This sequence encodes CASSFLDGLAKNIQYF. This chain uses TRBV5-6 with TRBJ2-4; no reliable D call. This CDR3 contains 16 residues. V lost 2 bases, J lost 0 bases, and 12 bases lay in between. The germline V gene has CDR1 SGHDT and CDR2 YYEEEE.

The chain uses TRBV12-3 or TRBV12-4 and TRBJ2-3, with TRBD1 identical over 9 bases. V gave up 5 bases and J gave up 1 base; unmatched junction bases: 4. This CDR3 is built from 15 residues. The CDR3 is CASSTGQGRTDTQYF. CDR3 bases: TGTGCCAGCAGTACGGGACAGGGTCGCACAGATACGCAGTATTTT.

CDR3 sequence: CASSLGSEVEETQYF. The CDR3 DNA reads as TGTGCCAGCAGCTTAGGGTCCGAAGTTGAGGAGACCCAGTACTTC. The V gene is TRBV7-9, the J gene TRBJ2-5, with no clear D. V was clipped by 1 base and J by 5 bases, with 14 bases between them. This CDR3 is built from 15 residues. Germline CDR1 is SEHNR and CDR2 is FQNEAQ (reference sequence).

In this sample, this clonotype turned up a few times. The junction shows a germline mismatch at one end, possibly a read error. The chain recombines TRBV28 with TRBJ2-7; D may be TRBD1 or TRBD2 (5 bases each). Per germline, CDR1 MDHEN and CDR2 SYDVKM. The length of the CDR3 is 12 residues. The CDR3 spells CASSLEGYVQYF. CDR3 DNA sequence: TGTGCCAGCAGTTTAGAGGGGTACGTGCAGTACTTC.

This chain connects TRBV11-2 to TRBJ1-2; possibly TRBD1 for D (5 bases). This CDR3 comprises 14 residues. CDR1 is SGHAT and CDR2 is FQNNGV in the germline V gene. Trimming removed 1 base at V and 8 bases at J, with 14 bases between. The CDR3 loop reads CASSLVVGVSGYTF. In nucleotides, the CDR3 is TGTGCCAGCAGCTTAGTCGTGGGGGTTAGCGGCTACACCTTC. The full variable domain, rest sourced from reference TRBV11-2 and TRBJ1-2, is EAGVAQSPRYKIIEKRQSVAFWCNPISGHATLYWYQQILGQGPKLLIQFQNNGVVDDSQLPKDRFSAERLKGVDSTLKIQPAKLEDSAVYLCASSLVVGVSGYTFGSGTRLTVV.

The chain has TRBV3-1 and TRBJ2-1, with no clear D. V was clipped by 3 bases and J by 3 bases, with 9 bases between them. CDR3 size: 14 residues. Germline V CDR1 and CDR2: LGHDT, YNNKEL (reference sequence). The CDR3 sequence is CASSQTFYYNEQFF. The CDR3 DNA reads as TGTGCCAGCAGCCAGACCTTCTACTACAATGAGCAGTTCTTC.

CDR3 loop: CASSLNRLTSNEQFF. The DNA of the CDR3 is TGTGCCAGCAGCTTAAACCGACTCACCTCCAATGAGCAGTTCTTC. V usage is TRBV11-1 and J usage is TRBJ2-1; D not certain. The CDR3 has 15 residues. Germline V CDR1 and CDR2: SGHAT, FQDESV (reference sequence). The ends were cut back, 2 bases at V and 6 bases at J, with 14 bases in the middle.

This clonotype was seen at least ten times. The V and J genes are TRBV7-8 and TRBJ1-2; D unclear. The germline V gene encodes CDR1 SGHVS and CDR2 FQNEAQ. The CDR3 runs to 15 residues. V lost 3 bases to trimming and J lost 7 bases, with 18 bases between them. The CDR3, as DNA: TGTGCCAGCAGCTTGCGGACCGATCTAACTATTGGCTACACCTTC. Its translation: CASSLRTDLTIGYTF. Full variable domain (rest looked up from reference TRBV7-8 and TRBJ1-2): GAGVSQSPRYKVAKRGQDVALRCDPISGHVSLFWYQQALGQGPEFLTYFQNEAQLDKSGLPSDRFFAERPEGSVSTLKIQRTQQEDSAVYLCASSLRTDLTIGYTFGSGTRLTVV.

This clonotype was counted only a few times. V usage is TRBV5-6 and J usage is TRBJ1-1; tentative D call: TRBD1 (5 bases). CDR3 length: 13 residues. The V end lost 6 bases, the J end lost 4 bases, and 13 bases lay between the germline ends. The germline V gene encodes CDR1 SGHDT and CDR2 YYEEEE. The CDR3 is CASMPVGVTEAFF. In DNA form, the CDR3 reads TGTGCCAGCATGCCGGTGGGGGTCACTGAAGCTTTCTTT.